Sequencing of this TCR beta chain was carried out in a study of cytomegalovirus exposure and HLA in healthy donors. Germline CDR1 and CDR2: LNHDA and SQIVND (reference sequence). V was clipped by 5 bases and J by 7 bases; unmatched bases: 10. The CDR3 loop spans 14 amino acids. The primer mix had 60 Vbeta and 13 Jbeta primers. Sequenced by immunoSEQ multiplex PCR; TCRdb stores in-frame clones only, minus some. The data hold 95,000 to 150,000 clones, with around three quarters observed a single time. The sequencing input was PBMCs. This chain uses TRBV19 with TRBJ1-1; 7 positions agree with TRBD1. The clonotype was recovered from a woman aged 55 to 70 in good health and CMV-seropositive. The CDR3 region has the DNA TGTGCCAGTAGTCCAAAGACAGGGAGAGGTGAAGCTTTCTTT. This encodes CASSPKTGRGEAFF.